These 29 T cell receptor beta chains were sequenced from one sample in a study of blood T cell repertoires in COVID-19. Generated by immunoSEQ multiplex PCR, the TCRdb table keeps only in-frame clones and is missing some. The sample holds around 200,000 clones; around 91% are singletons and the top ten take approximately 0.77%. The sample consisted of PBMCs or T cells enriched from blood (not recorded which). Receptor source: a woman aged 18-30 years who had recovered from COVID-19.

V gene TRBV11-2 combines with J gene TRBJ1-3, with D possibly TRBD1 on 6 matching bases. Trimming shortened V by 1 base and J by 2 bases, and 12 bases separated the two germline ends. The CDR3 consists of 16 residues. Germline V gene sequence: CDR1 SGHAT, CDR2 FQNNGV. The CDR3 is CASSLVRGAAGNTIYF. The CDR3 nucleotides are TGTGCCAGCAGCTTAGTTCGGGGGGCAGCTGGAAACACCATATATTTT.

The chain is built from TRBV5-4 and TRBJ2-1; D is undetermined. The CDR3 covers 13 residues. Trimming pared 9 bases from V and 0 bases from J, leaving 10 bases between. CDR1 SGHNT and CDR2 YYREEE come from the germline V gene (reference sequence). CDR3 loop: CATSPVSYNEQFF. CDR3 sequence (DNA): TGTGCCACCTCCCCCGTCTCCTACAATGAGCAGTTCTTC.

This chain's CDR3 is CASRTDRTTNEKLFF. CDR3 sequence (DNA): TGTGCCAGCAGAACAGACAGAACAACTAATGAAAAACTGTTTTTT. This chain uses TRBV6-5 with TRBJ1-4; possible D gene TRBD1, 5 bases. From germline, CDR1 is MNHEY and CDR2 SVGAGI. The length of the CDR3 is 15 residues. The V gene lost 6 bases and the J gene lost 0 bases, with 11 bases spanning the gap.

The genes are TRBV11-3 and TRBJ2-3; D remains unclear. V was shortened by 5 bases and J by 8 bases, with 14 bases between the two germline ends. The V gene's germline CDR1 is SGHNT and CDR2 YENEEA. CDR3 length: 13 residues. Written as DNA, the CDR3 is TGTGCCAGCAGCCACGTTTTTGGAGCTACGCAGTATTTT. Its protein is CASSHVFGATQYF.

The chain joins TRBV5-4 to TRBJ2-6; D gene uncertain. The CDR3 runs to 15 residues. Germline V gene lookup returns CDR1 SGHNT and CDR2 YYREEE (reference sequence). V was clipped by 0 bases and J by 0 bases, with 4 bases between them. CDR3 coding DNA: TGTGCCAGCAGCTTGGGTTACTCTGGGGCCAACGTCCTGACTTTC. It is translated as CASSLGYSGANVLTF.

This clone occurred a few times. V is TRBV27 and J is TRBJ2-5; TRBD2 matches 11 bases. The CDR3 runs to 14 residues. The trim removed 6 bases at V and 5 bases at J, leaving 5 bases unmatched. Germline V CDR1 and CDR2: MNHEY, SMNVEV (reference sequence). As DNA, the CDR3 is TGTGCCAGCAGACTAGCGGGAGTCGGGGAGACCCAGTACTTC. Its translation: CASRLAGVGETQYF.

The chain couples TRBV10-3 to TRBJ2-5, with D unresolved. V was shortened by 5 bases and J by 2 bases, with 9 bases between the two germline ends. The CDR3 consists of 13 residues. Germline CDR1 is ENHRY and CDR2 is SYGVKD. CDR3 sequence reads: CAISRQVQETQYF. CDR3 sequence (DNA): TGTGCCATCAGTAGGCAGGTACAAGAGACCCAGTACTTC.

The chain employs TRBV9 and TRBJ2-6; 9 bases map to TRBD2. CDR3 length: 18 amino acids. The germline V gene encodes CDR1 SGDLS and CDR2 YYNGEE. The V segment lost 0 bases and the J segment 1 base; nucleotides outside the gene matches: 5. CDR3 in DNA: TGTGCCAGCAGCGTAGCGACTAGCGGAGTGTCTGGGGCCAACGTCCTGACTTTC. Translated: CASSVATSGVSGANVLTF.

The V call is TRBV27, the J call TRBJ1-2; the D is unclear. CDR1 and CDR2 (germline): MNHEY, SMNVEV (reference sequence). The CDR3 is 13 amino acids. The V and J ends lost 2 bases and 7 bases respectively, with 11 bases between them. For the CDR3, the DNA is TGTGCCAGCAGTTTAGGCGCACAGAGTGGCTACACCTTC. Its translation: CASSLGAQSGYTF.

J is TRBJ2-7 and V is TRBV15; 7 bases match TRBD2. With 3 bases clipped from V and 6 bases from J, the junction kept 5 bases outside the gene matches. CDR3 length: 13 amino acids. In germline, CDR1 is LNHNV, CDR2 YYDKDF (reference sequence). CDR3 region: CATSRELASEQYF. DNA for the CDR3: TGTGCCACCAGCAGGGAACTAGCGAGCGAGCAGTACTTC.

This chain links TRBV27 with TRBJ1-1; D not certain. The CDR3 runs to 14 residues. Germline V CDR1 and CDR2: MNHEY, SMNVEV (reference sequence). Trimming pared 1 base from V and 5 bases from J, leaving 11 bases between. The CDR3 is CASSLLSPGTEAFF. The CDR3, as DNA: TGTGCCAGCAGTTTATTGTCTCCGGGGACTGAAGCTTTCTTT.

There are a few counts of this clone. The V and J genes are TRBV30 and TRBJ1-5; possible D gene TRBD1, 5 bases. CDR1 and CDR2 (germline): GTSNPN, SVGIG (reference sequence). CDR3 length equals 13 residues. V lost 1 base, J lost 4 bases, and 8 bases lay in between. As DNA, the CDR3 is TGTGCCTGGAGTGCCACAGGTAATCAGCCCCAGCATTTT. Its translation is CAWSATGNQPQHF. The variable domain in full, with the rest retrieved from reference TRBV30 and TRBJ1-5, is SQTIHQWPATLVQPVGSPLSLECTVEGTSNPNLYWYRQAAGRGLQLLFYSVGIGQISSEVPQNLSASRPQDRQFILSSKKLLLSDSGFYLCAWSATGNQPQHFGDGTRLSIL.

In its sample, this clone was seen a few times. The V and J genes are TRBV9 and TRBJ2-7; D is uncertain. The CDR3 consists of 14 residues. Trimming took off 1 base at V and 5 bases at J, with 13 bases between the two ends. Per germline, CDR1 SGDLS and CDR2 YYNGEE. The CDR3 protein is CASSVNPEGDEQYF. The DNA of the CDR3 is TGTGCCAGCAGCGTAAACCCAGAAGGAGACGAGCAGTACTTC.

J is TRBJ2-1 and V is TRBV29-1; tentatively, D is TRBD2 (6 bases). CDR1 is SQVTM and CDR2 is ANQGSEA in the germline V gene. CDR3 length equals 14 residues. The ends were cut back, 2 bases at V and 3 bases at J, with 11 bases in the middle. This chain's CDR3 is CSVESPGSYNEQFF. The CDR3 DNA follows: TGCAGCGTTGAATCCCCCGGGAGCTACAATGAGCAGTTCTTC.

The chain combines TRBV7-6 with TRBJ2-4, with 10 bases that match TRBD1. Unmatched junction bases numbered 12, after V lost 5 bases and J lost 8 bases. The CDR3 loop spans 16 amino acids. CDR1 is SGHVS and CDR2 is FNYEAQ in the germline V gene. The DNA for the CDR3 is TGTGCCAGCAGCCCTAGGACAGGGGGGCTCCTGGACATTCAGTACTTC. This translates into CASSPRTGGLLDIQYF.

The V call is TRBV11-3, the J call TRBJ2-3; D is ambiguous. CDR1 SGHNT and CDR2 YENEEA come from the germline V gene. V gave up 5 bases and J gave up 1 base, with 4 bases separating them. CDR3 length equals 12 residues. CDR3 nucleotides: TGTGCCAGCAGCCCGGGCACAGATACGCAGTATTTT. It specifies CASSPGTDTQYF.

The gene calls are TRBV29-1 and TRBJ2-5, with 7 bases identical to TRBD1. This CDR3 region has 16 residues. Per the germline V gene, CDR1 is SQVTM and CDR2 is ANQGSEA. Trimming at V came to 2 bases and at J to 5 bases, leaving 14 bases not matched to a gene. The CDR3 bases are TGCAGCGTTGAAACGGTAGTGACAGGGCAGCTGGAGACCCAGTACTTC. Translated, it gives CSVETVVTGQLETQYF.

This clone was counted a few times. This chain connects TRBV19 to TRBJ1-5; weak D call: TRBD1 (5 bases). The V end lost 3 bases, the J end lost 3 bases, and 18 bases lay between the germline ends. This CDR3 has 17 amino acids. Germline V gene lookup returns CDR1 LNHDA and CDR2 SQIVND (reference sequence). CDR3 amino acids: CASSIGAYPALNQPQHF. For the CDR3, the DNA is TGTGCCAGTAGTATTGGGGCTTATCCCGCCCTCAATCAGCCCCAGCATTTT.

The chain recombines TRBV21-1 with TRBJ2-7; the table's D call, TRBD2, was not checked against the DNA. TRBV21-1 is a known pseudogene. The CDR3 is 16 amino acids. For the CDR3, the DNA is TGTGCCAGCAGCAAAGGAAGGGGGCTAGCGGGAGACGAGCAGTACTTC. It translates to CASSKGRGLAGDEQYF.

This chain joins TRBV28 and TRBJ1-2; 10 bases line up with TRBD1. This CDR3 region has 15 residues. CDR1 MDHEN and CDR2 SYDVKM come from the germline V gene. V was pared by 9 bases and J by 0 bases, with 7 bases of the junction left unmatched. CDR3 protein: CASGTGVGSNYGYTF. The CDR3 bases are TGTGCCAGTGGGACAGGGGTGGGCTCTAACTATGGCTACACCTTC.

The V call is TRBV19, the J call TRBJ2-3; D is perhaps TRBD1 (5 bases). Germline CDR1 and CDR2: LNHDA and SQIVND (reference sequence). V lost 3 bases and J 3 bases, leaving 16 bases between the germline ends. This CDR3 spans 16 amino acids. CDR3: CASSIHRVQGTDTQYF. CDR3 in DNA: TGTGCCAGTAGTATTCATCGAGTGCAGGGTACAGATACGCAGTATTTT.

This chain connects TRBV5-5 to TRBJ2-3; D not certain. Germline V lookup: CDR1 SGHKS, CDR2 YYEKEE (reference sequence). CDR3 length: 17 amino acids. The V and J ends lost 0 bases and 2 bases respectively, with 16 bases between them. The CDR3 nucleotides are TGTGCCAGCAGCTTGGCCATCGGCGGAACCATCACAGATACGCAGTATTTT. Amino acid sequence: CASSLAIGGTITDTQYF.

The chain carries TRBV10-3 and TRBJ2-2; 9 nucleotides match TRBD2. Germline assignment: CDR1 ENHRY and CDR2 SYGVKD. The CDR3 extends over 17 amino acids. J gave up 5 bases and V 0 bases, and 7 bases lay outside the gene matches. The CDR3 bases are TGTGCCATCAGTGAGTCGGGACTAGCCTTCGGGACCGGGGAGCTGTTTTTT. The encoded protein is CAISESGLAFGTGELFF.

This chain uses TRBV5-1 with TRBJ2-1; 8 nucleotides match TRBD1. The V gene end was trimmed by 4 bases and the J gene end by 0 bases; junction bases not matched to a gene: 3. CDR1 is SGHRS and CDR2 is YFSETQ in the germline V gene. The CDR3 sequence is 15 residues long. CDR3 sequence: CASSPGQGSYNEQFF. The CDR3 bases are TGCGCCAGCAGCCCCGGACAGGGCTCCTACAATGAGCAGTTCTTC.

The chain has TRBV15 and TRBJ2-5; D possibly corresponds to TRBD1 (5 bases). The CDR3 is 14 amino acids. The germline gives CDR1 LNHNV, CDR2 YYDKDF (reference sequence). The V end was cut by 3 bases, the J end by 5 bases, with 13 bases between. The CDR3: CATSSAGLGETQYF. CDR3 bases: TGTGCCACCAGCAGTGCAGGGTTGGGGGAGACCCAGTACTTC.

This clone was found a few times. This chain uses TRBV12-3 or TRBV12-4 with TRBJ1-5; tentative D call: TRBD1 (5 bases). Trimming left V 3 bases short and J 6 bases short, with 9 bases between. This CDR3 spans 13 amino acids. For the CDR3, the DNA is TGTGCCAGCAGTTTTGGCAGGGTTCAGCCCCAGCATTTT. Translating gives CASSFGRVQPQHF.

Here the CDR3 reads CASSQGFGGNYGYTF. The CDR3 coding sequence is TGTGCCAGCAGCCAAGGATTTGGAGGGAACTATGGCTACACCTTC. The chain combines TRBV3-1 (or the pseudogene TRBV3-2) with TRBJ1-2; D remains unclear. Trimming left V 1 base short and J 2 bases short, with 11 bases between. The CDR3 spans 15 residues. Per germline, CDR1 LGHDT and CDR2 YNNKEL (reference sequence).

As to this clone: One junction end does not reproduce the germline sequence, and a read error may be involved. The chain couples TRBV29-1 to TRBJ1-2; D perhaps matches TRBD1 (5 bases). The CDR3 covers 11 residues. CDR1 is SQVTM and CDR2 is ANQGSEA in the germline V gene. CDR3 coding DNA: TGCAGCGTTGAAGATCTTAACAGGCCCCACTTC. Translating it yields CSVEDLNRPHF. The entire variable domain, with the rest obtained from reference TRBV29-1 and TRBJ1-2, is as follows: SAVISQKPSRDICQRGTSLTIQCQVDSQVTMMFWYRQQPGQSLTLIATANQGSEATYESGFVIDKFPISRPNLTFSTLTVSNMSPEDSSIYLCSVEDLNRPHFGSGTRLTVV.

The rearrangement joins TRBV5-1 to TRBJ1-4; D perhaps matches TRBD1 (5 bases). The germline CDR1 and CDR2 sequences are SGHRS and YFSETQ. V lost 4 bases and J lost 8, with 18 bases in between. This CDR3 region has 15 residues. CDR3 amino acids: CASSNTGDKGEKLFF. The CDR3 DNA reads as TGCGCCAGCAGCAATACGGGGGATAAGGGGGAAAAACTGTTTTTT.